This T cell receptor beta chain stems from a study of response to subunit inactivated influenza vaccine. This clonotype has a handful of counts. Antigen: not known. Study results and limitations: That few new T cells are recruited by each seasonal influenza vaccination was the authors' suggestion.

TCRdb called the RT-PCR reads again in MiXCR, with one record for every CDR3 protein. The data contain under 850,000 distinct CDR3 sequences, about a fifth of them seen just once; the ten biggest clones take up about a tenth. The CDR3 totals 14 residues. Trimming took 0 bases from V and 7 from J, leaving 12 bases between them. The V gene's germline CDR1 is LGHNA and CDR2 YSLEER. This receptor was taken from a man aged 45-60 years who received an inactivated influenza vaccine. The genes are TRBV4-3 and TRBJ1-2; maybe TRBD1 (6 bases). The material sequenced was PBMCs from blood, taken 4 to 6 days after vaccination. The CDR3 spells CASSQDRTVGGYTF. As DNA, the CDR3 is TGCGCCAGCAGCCAAGATAGGACAGTTGGTGGCTACACCTTC.